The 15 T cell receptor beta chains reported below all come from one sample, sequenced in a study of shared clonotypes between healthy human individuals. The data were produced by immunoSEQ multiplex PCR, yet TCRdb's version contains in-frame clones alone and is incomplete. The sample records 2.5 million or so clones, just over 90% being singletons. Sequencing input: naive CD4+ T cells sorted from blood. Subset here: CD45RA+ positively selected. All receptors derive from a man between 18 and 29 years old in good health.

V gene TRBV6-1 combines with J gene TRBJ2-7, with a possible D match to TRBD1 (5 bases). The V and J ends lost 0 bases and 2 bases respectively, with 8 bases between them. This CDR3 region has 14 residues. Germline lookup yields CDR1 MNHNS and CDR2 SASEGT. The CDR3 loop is CASSEAGPPYEQYF. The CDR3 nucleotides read TGTGCCAGCAGTGAAGCGGGGCCCCCCTACGAGCAGTACTTC.

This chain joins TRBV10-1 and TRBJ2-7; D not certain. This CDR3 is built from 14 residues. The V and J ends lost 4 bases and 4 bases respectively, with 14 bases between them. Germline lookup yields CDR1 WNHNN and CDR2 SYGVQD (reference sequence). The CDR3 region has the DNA TGCGCCAGCAGTGGCACGCCAGAAGGGTACGAGCAGTACTTC. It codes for CASSGTPEGYEQYF.

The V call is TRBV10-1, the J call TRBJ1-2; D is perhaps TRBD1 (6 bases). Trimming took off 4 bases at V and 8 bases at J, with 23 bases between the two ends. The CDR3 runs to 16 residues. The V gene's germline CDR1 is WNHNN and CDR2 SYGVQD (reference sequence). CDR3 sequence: CASSVHIGQLAGGYTF. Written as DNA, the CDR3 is TGCGCCAGCAGTGTACACATAGGACAGCTCGCGGGGGGCTACACCTTC.

CDR3 coding DNA: TGCGCCAGCAGCATAGGGACAGATAGTCGCCAGCAGTTCTTC. Protein product: CASSIGTDSRQQFF. The rearrangement links TRBV5-1 to TRBJ2-1; 7 nucleotides agree with TRBD1. The CDR3 has 14 residues. Germline V gene data show CDR1 as SGHRS and CDR2 as YFSETQ. J gave up 11 bases and V 4 bases, and 12 bases lay outside the gene matches. The full variable domain, its missing parts supplied by reference TRBV5-1 and TRBJ2-1, is KAGVTQTPRYLIKTRGQQVTLSCSPISGHRSVSWYQQTPGQGLQFLFEYFSETQRNKGNFPGRFSGRQFSNSRSEMNVSTLELGDSALYLCASSIGTDSRQQFFGPGTRLTVL.

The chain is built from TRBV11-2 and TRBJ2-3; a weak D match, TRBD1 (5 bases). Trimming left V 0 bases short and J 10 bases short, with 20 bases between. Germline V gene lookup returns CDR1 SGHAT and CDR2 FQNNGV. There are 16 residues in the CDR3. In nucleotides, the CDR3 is TGTGCCAGCAGCTTAGAAGGGCGGCAGGGTTGGGATCCGCAGTATTTT. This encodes CASSLEGRQGWDPQYF.

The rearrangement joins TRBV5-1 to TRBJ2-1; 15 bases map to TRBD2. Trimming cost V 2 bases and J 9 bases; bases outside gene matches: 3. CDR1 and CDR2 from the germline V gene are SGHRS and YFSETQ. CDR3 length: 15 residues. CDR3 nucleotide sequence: TGCGCCAGCAGCTTCGGGACTAGCGGGAGGACTGAGCAGTTCTTC. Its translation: CASSFGTSGRTEQFF.

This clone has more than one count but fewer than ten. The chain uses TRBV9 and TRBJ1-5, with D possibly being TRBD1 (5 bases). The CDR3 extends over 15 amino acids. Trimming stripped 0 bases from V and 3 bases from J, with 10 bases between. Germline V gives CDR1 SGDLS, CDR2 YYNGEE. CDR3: CASSVGGNPNQPQHF. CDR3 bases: TGTGCCAGCAGCGTAGGGGGGAATCCCAATCAGCCCCAGCATTTT.

The CDR3 loop reads CASSLGGFPTDTQYF. The DNA for the CDR3 is TGTGCCAGCAGCTTAGGAGGGTTTCCCACAGATACGCAGTATTTT. The chain links TRBV7-2 to TRBJ2-3; D may be TRBD2 (5 bases). CDR3 length: 15 amino acids. Germline CDR1 and CDR2: SGHTA and FQGNSA. With 1 base removed from V and 2 bases from J, the gap between germline ends came to 10 bases. The entire variable domain, with the rest obtained from reference TRBV7-2 and TRBJ2-3, is as follows: GAGVSQSPSNKVTEKGKDVELRCDPISGHTALYWYRQSLGQGLEFLIYFQGNSAPDKSGLPSDRFSAERTGGSVSTLTIQRTQQEDSAVYLCASSLGGFPTDTQYFGPGTRLTVL.

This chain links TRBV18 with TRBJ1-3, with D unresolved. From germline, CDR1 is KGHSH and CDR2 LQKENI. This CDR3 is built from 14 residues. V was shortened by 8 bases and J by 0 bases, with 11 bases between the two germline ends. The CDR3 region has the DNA TGTGCCAGCACTAATCTTCCCTCTGGAAACACCATATATTTT. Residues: CASTNLPSGNTIYF.

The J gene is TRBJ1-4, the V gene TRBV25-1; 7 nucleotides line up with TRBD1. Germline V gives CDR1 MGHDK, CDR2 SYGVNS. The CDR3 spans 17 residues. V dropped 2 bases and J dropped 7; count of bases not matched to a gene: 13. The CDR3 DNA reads TGTGCCAGCAGTGAAAGGGGCAGGGGGGTATTAGGTGAAAAACTGTTTTTT. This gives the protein CASSERGRGVLGEKLFF. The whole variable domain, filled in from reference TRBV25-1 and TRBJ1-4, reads EADIYQTPRYLVIGTGKKITLECSQTMGHDKMYWYQQDPGMELHLIHYSYGVNSTEKGDLSSESTVSRIRTEHFPLTLESARPSHTSQYLCASSERGRGVLGEKLFFGSGTQLSVL.

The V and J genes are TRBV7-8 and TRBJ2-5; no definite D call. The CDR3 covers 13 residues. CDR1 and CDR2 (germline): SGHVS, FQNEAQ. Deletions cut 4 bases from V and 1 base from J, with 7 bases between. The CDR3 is CASSSSSQETQYF. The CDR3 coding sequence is TGTGCCAGCAGCTCCAGTTCCCAAGAGACCCAGTACTTC.

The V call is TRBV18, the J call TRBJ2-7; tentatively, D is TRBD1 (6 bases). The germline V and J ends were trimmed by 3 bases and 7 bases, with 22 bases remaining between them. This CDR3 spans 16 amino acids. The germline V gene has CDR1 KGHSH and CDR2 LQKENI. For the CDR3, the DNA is TGTGCCAGCTCACCGGGGATACAGGGCTCCGGTCGGGAGCAGTACTTC. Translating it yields CASSPGIQGSGREQYF.

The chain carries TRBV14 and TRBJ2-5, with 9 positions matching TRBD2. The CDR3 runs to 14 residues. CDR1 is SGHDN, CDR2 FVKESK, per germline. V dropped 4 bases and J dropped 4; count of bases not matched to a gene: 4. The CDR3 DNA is TGTGCCAGCAGCCGGGGACTAGCCCCAGAGACCCAGTACTTC. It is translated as CASSRGLAPETQYF. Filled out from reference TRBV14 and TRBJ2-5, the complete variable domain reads EAGVTQFPSHSVIEKGQTVTLRCDPISGHDNLYWYRRVMGKEIKFLLHFVKESKQDESGMPNNRFLAERTGGTYSTLKVQPAELEDSGVYFCASSRGLAPETQYFGPGTRLLVL.

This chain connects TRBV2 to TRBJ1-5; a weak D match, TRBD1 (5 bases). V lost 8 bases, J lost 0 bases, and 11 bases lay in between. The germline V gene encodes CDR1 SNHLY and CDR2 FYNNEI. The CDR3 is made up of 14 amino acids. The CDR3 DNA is TGTGCCAGCGTGCTGGGGGATAGCAATCAGCCCCAGCATTTT. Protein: CASVLGDSNQPQHF.

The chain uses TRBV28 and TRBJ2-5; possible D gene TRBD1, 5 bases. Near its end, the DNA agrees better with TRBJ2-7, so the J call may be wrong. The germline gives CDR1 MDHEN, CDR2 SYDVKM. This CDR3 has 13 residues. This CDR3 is CAVLGAKAYEQYF. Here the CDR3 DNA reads TGTGCGGTGCTAGGGGCGAAGGCCTACGAGCAGTACTTC.